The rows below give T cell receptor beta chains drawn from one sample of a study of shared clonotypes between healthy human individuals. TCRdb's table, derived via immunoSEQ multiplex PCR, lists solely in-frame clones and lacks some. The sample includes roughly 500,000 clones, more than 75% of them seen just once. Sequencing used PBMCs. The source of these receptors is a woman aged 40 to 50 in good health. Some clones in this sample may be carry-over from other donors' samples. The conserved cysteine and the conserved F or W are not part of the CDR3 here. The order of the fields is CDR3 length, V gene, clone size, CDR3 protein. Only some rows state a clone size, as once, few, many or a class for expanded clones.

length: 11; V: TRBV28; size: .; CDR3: ASRDSPNYGYT
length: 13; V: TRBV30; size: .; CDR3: AGVTVLSGANVLA
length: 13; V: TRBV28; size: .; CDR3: ASSYRSGDSQPQH
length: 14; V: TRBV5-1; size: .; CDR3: ASSLEGQGSYNEQF
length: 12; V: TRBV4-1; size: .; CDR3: ASSPRDPTYEQY
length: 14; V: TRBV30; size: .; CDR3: AWSVRFSGQGYEQY
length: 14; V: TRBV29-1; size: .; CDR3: SVEDIETGPSRGYT
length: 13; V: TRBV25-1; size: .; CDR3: ASSERGQPGDGYT
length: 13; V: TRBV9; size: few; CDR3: ASSAGGGSNQPQH
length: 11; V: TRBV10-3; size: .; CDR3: AAAQEGVHEQY
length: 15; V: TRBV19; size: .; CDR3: ASSIVTSGRGHYEQF
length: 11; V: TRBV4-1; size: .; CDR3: ASSQGLRAGAF
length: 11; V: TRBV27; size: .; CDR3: ASSRHGGTGYT
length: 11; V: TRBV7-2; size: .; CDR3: ASSSPSRGELF
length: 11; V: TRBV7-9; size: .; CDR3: ASSPQIPTEAF
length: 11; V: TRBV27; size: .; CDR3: ATGGGWSGELF
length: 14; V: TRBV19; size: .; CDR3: ASSLGGQTTVEKLF
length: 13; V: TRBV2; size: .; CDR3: ASSAMGGVGETQY
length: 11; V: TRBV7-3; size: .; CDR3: ASSSGQGETQY
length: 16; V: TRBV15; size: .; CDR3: ATRWGQSQKSGNQPQH
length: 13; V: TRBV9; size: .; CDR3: ASSVLSSGEDTQY